Listed below are T cell receptor beta chains from one sample, sequenced in a study of human T cells and chemical hapten exposure. TCRdb redid the calling of the RACE reads with MiXCR, one entry per CDR3 protein. The sample contains roughly 380,000 distinct CDR3 sequences, 5.1% of which appear only once. The source was whole blood, collected in connection with sensitization to the hapten diphenylcyclopropenone (DPC). The receptors were sampled from a woman aged 45-60 years with alopecia areata. Some clones in this sample may be carry-over from other donors' samples. Both conserved end residues are part of each CDR3. Each record gives: CDR3 DNA, CDR3 protein, J gene, CDR3 length, clone size, V gene, D gene. D genes are given only for firm matches. Part of the rows lack a size; the others show once, few, many or a class for expanded clones.

CDR3 DNA: TGTGCCAGCAGTTTCGTCCCCCTTGGGGCTGAAGCTTTCTTT; CDR3 protein: CASSFVPLGAEAFF; J gene: TRBJ1-1; CDR3 length: 14; clone size: .; V gene: TRBV28; D gene: .
CDR3 DNA: TGCAGCGTGCCCTTCGGAGGGGCAGGGGGAAACACCATATATTTT; CDR3 protein: CSVPFGGAGGNTIYF; J gene: TRBJ1-3; CDR3 length: 15; clone size: few; V gene: TRBV29-1; D gene: .
CDR3 DNA: TGCGCCAGCAGACTAGAAGGAGGGGAGACCCAGTACTTC; CDR3 protein: CASRLEGGETQYF; J gene: TRBJ2-5; CDR3 length: 13; clone size: many; V gene: TRBV4-1; D gene: .
CDR3 DNA: TGTGCCAGCAGCCACGGACAGGGGAGCACTGAAGCTTTCTTT; CDR3 protein: CASSHGQGSTEAFF; J gene: TRBJ1-1; CDR3 length: 14; clone size: .; V gene: TRBV7-2; D gene: TRBD1
CDR3 DNA: TGTGCCAGCAGCTCCCGACTAGCGGGGGTCGGGGATACGCAGTATTTT; CDR3 protein: CASSSRLAGVGDTQYF; J gene: TRBJ2-3; CDR3 length: 16; clone size: .; V gene: TRBV7-2; D gene: TRBD2
CDR3 DNA: TGTGCCAGCCGCCTCCAGGGGGCCAACGTCCTGACTTTC; CDR3 protein: CASRLQGANVLTF; J gene: TRBJ2-6; CDR3 length: 13; clone size: many; V gene: TRBV28; D gene: .
CDR3 DNA: TGTGCCAGCAGTTCCATAGGGGGAAGCGGCTACACCTTC; CDR3 protein: CASSSIGGSGYTF; J gene: TRBJ1-2; CDR3 length: 13; clone size: few; V gene: TRBV12-3/TRBV12-4; D gene: .
CDR3 DNA: TGTGCCAGCAGCGCAAACATTGGCCTCTACGAGCAGTACTTC; CDR3 protein: CASSANIGLYEQYF; J gene: TRBJ2-7; CDR3 length: 14; clone size: few; V gene: TRBV7-2; D gene: .
CDR3 DNA: TGTGCCACCAGCAGACTAGCGGGAGCCTACGAGCAGTACTTC; CDR3 protein: CATSRLAGAYEQYF; J gene: TRBJ2-7; CDR3 length: 14; clone size: few; V gene: TRBV15; D gene: TRBD2
CDR3 DNA: TGTGCCAGCAGCGTACAGGGGGTCCCTTCTAATGAGCAGTTCTTC; CDR3 protein: CASSVQGVPSNEQFF; J gene: TRBJ2-1; CDR3 length: 15; clone size: many; V gene: TRBV11-2; D gene: TRBD1
CDR3 DNA: TGTGCCAGCAGTTTTGTGGGACAGGTCACCTACGAGCAGTACTTC; CDR3 protein: CASSFVGQVTYEQYF; J gene: TRBJ2-7; CDR3 length: 15; clone size: few; V gene: TRBV28; D gene: TRBD1
CDR3 DNA: TGTGCCAGCAGTCCCTCGGACAGGACCTATGGCTACACCTTC; CDR3 protein: CASSPSDRTYGYTF; J gene: TRBJ1-2; CDR3 length: 14; clone size: few; V gene: TRBV12-3/TRBV12-4; D gene: TRBD1
CDR3 DNA: TGTGCCACCAGTAACCCCGGTAGCAATCAGCCCCAGCATTTT; CDR3 protein: CATSNPGSNQPQHF; J gene: TRBJ1-5; CDR3 length: 14; clone size: .; V gene: TRBV24-1; D gene: .
CDR3 DNA: TGTGCCAGTAGGGTCGGGACAGGGTTTGGCTATGGCTACACCTTC; CDR3 protein: CASRVGTGFGYGYTF; J gene: TRBJ1-2; CDR3 length: 15; clone size: .; V gene: TRBV19; D gene: TRBD1